This entry concerns a single TCR beta chain. The antigen remains unidentified. The data belong to a study of early T cells in non-severe SARS-CoV-2 infection. Across the study: Sequencing was performed on bulk RNA from unsorted whole blood, leaving chains unpaired.

Study findings and constraints: Private and CD4 specificities were missed by VDJdb matching, skewed to anti-spike CD8.

Individual cDNA molecules were tagged with unique molecular identifiers, the study reported. TCRdb analysed the 5' RACE reads with MiXCR anew, one entry per CDR3 protein. The sample contains 55,000 to 75,000 distinct CDR3 sequences, about 11% of which appear only once. Trimming removed 4 bases at V and 4 bases at J, with 14 bases between. This CDR3 spans 14 amino acids. Germline V gene lookup returns CDR1 MNHEY and CDR2 SMNVEV (reference sequence). The clonotype originates from an adult who was a healthcare worker with PCR-confirmed SARS-CoV-2 infection or an uninfected control (not recorded which). Sample: whole blood. This chain connects TRBV27 to TRBJ2-7; D is undetermined. The CDR3 reads CASSSYSGSYEQYF. The CDR3 region has the DNA TGTGCCAGCAGTTCTTACTCCGGGTCATACGAGCAGTACTTC.